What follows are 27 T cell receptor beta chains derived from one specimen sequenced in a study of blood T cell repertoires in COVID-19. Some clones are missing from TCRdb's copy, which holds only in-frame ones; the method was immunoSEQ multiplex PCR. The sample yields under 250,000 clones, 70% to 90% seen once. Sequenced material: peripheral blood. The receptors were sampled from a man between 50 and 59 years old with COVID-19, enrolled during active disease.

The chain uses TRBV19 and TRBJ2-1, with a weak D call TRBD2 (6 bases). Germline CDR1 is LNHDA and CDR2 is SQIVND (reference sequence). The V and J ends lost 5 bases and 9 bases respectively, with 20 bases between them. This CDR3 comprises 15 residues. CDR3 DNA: TGTGCCAGTAGTCTCTTGGACGGATTCGGGGGTGAGCAGTTCTTC. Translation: CASSLLDGFGGEQFF.

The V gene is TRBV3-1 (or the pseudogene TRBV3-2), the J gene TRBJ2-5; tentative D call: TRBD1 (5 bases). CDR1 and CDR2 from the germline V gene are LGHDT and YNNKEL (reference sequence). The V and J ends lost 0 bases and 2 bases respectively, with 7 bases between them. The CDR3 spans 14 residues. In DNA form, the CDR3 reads TGTGCCAGCAGCCAAGATAGGACACAAGAGACCCAGTACTTC. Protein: CASSQDRTQETQYF.

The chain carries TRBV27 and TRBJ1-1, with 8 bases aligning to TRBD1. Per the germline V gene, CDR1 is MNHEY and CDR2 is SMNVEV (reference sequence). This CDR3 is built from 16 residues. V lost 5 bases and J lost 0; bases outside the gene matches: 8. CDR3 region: CASSPRTGRMNTEAFF. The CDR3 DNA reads TGTGCCAGCAGTCCCCGGACAGGGAGAATGAACACTGAAGCTTTCTTT.

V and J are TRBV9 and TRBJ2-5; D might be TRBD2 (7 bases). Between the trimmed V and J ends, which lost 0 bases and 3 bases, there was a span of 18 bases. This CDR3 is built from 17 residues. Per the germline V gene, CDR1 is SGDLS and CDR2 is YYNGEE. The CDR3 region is CASSVGPGGGIKETQYF. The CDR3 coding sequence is TGTGCCAGCAGCGTAGGTCCGGGGGGCGGGATCAAAGAGACCCAGTACTTC.

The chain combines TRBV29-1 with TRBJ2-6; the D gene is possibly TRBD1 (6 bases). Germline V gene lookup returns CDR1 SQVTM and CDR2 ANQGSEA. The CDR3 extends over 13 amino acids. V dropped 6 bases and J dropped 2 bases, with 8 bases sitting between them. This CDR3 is CSVEGAGANVLTF. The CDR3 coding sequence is TGCAGCGTCGAGGGGGCTGGGGCCAACGTCCTGACTTTC.

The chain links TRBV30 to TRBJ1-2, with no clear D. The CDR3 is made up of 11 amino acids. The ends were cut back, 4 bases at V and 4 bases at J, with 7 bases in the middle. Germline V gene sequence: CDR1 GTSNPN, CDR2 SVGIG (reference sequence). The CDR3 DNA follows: TGTGCCTGGACAACTGGCTATGGCTACACCTTC. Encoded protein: CAWTTGYGYTF.

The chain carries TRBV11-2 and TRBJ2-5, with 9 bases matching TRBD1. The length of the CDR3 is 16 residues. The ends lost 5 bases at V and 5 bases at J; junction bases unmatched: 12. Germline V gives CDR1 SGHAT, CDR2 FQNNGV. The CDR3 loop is CASSPQGQGGGETQYF. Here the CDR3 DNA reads TGTGCCAGCAGCCCTCAGGGACAGGGCGGAGGGGAGACCCAGTACTTC.

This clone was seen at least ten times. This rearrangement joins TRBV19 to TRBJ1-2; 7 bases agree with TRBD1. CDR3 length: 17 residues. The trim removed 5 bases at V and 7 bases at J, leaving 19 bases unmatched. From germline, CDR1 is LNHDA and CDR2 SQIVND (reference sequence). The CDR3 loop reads CASSHRVGRGALRGYTF. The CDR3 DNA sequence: TGTGCCAGTAGTCACCGGGTCGGCAGGGGGGCCTTGCGTGGCTACACCTTC.

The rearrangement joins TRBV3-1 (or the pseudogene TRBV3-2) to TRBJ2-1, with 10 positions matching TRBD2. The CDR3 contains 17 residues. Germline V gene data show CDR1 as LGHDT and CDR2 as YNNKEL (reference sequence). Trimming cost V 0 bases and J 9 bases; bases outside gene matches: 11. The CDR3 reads CASSQDLGLAGVGEQFF. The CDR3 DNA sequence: TGTGCCAGCAGCCAAGATCTTGGTCTAGCGGGAGTGGGTGAGCAGTTCTTC.

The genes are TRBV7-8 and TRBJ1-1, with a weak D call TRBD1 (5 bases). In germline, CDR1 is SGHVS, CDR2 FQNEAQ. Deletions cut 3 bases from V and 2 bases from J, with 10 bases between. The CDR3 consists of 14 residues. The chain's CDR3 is CASSFDRSNTEAFF. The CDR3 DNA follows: TGTGCCAGCAGCTTCGACAGAAGTAACACTGAAGCTTTCTTT.

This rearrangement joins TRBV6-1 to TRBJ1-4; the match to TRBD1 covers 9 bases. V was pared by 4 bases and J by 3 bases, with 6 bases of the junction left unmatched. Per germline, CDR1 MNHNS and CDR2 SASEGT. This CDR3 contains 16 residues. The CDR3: CASSADRTGANEKLFF. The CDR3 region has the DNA TGTGCCAGCAGTGCAGATCGGACAGGGGCTAATGAAAAACTGTTTTTT.

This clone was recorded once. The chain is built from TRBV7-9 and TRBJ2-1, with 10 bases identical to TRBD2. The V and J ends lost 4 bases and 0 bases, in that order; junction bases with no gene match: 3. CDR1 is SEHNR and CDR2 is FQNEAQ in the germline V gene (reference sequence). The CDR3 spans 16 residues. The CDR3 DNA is TGTGCCAGCAGCTCAACTAGCGGGGACTCCTACAATGAGCAGTTCTTC. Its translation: CASSSTSGDSYNEQFF.

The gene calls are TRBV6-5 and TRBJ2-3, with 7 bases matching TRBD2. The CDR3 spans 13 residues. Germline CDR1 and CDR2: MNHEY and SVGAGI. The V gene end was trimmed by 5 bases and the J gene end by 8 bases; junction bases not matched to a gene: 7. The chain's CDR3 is CASSRATSPTQYF. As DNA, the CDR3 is TGTGCCAGCAGTCGGGCGACTAGCCCTACGCAGTATTTT.

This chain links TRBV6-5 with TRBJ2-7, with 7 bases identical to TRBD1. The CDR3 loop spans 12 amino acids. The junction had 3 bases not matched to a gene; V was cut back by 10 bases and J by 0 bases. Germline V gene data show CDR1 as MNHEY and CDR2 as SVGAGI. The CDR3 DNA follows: TGTGCCATCAGGGGGAGCTCCTACGAGCAGTACTTC. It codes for CAIRGSSYEQYF.

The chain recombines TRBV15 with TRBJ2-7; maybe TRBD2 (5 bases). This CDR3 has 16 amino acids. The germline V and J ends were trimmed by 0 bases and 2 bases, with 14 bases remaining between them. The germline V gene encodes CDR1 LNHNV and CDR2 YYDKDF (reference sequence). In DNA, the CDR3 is TGTGCCACCAGCAGAGATCGAGGGAGCTTTACCTACGAGCAGTACTTC. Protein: CATSRDRGSFTYEQYF.

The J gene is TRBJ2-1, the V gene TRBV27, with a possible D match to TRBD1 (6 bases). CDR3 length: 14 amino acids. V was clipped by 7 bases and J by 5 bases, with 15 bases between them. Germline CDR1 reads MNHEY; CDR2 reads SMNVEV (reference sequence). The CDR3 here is CASKTGLQHNEQFF. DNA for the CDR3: TGTGCCAGCAAAACAGGGCTCCAACACAATGAGCAGTTCTTC.

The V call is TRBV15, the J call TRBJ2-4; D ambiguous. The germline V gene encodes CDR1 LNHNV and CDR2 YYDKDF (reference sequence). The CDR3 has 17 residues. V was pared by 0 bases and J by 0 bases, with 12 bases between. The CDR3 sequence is CATSRDLGNRAKNIQYF. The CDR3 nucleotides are TGTGCCACCAGCAGAGATTTGGGCAACAGAGCCAAAAACATTCAGTACTTC.

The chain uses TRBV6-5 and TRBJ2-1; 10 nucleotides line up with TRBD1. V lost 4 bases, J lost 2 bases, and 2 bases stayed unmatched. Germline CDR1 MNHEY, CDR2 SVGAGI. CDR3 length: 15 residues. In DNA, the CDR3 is TGTGCCAGCAGTTCGGGACAGGGGACCTACAATGAGCAGTTCTTC. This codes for CASSSGQGTYNEQFF.

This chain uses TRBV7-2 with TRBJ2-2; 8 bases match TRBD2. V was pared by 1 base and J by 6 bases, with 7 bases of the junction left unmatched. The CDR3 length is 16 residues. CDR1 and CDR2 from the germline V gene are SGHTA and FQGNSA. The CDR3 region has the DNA TGTGCCAGCAGCTTAGGAGGCGGGGGGTACGCCGGGGAGCTGTTTTTT. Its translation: CASSLGGGGYAGELFF.

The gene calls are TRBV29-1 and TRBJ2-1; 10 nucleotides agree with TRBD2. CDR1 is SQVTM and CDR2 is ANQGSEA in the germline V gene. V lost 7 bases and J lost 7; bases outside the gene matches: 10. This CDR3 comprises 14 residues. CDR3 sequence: CSGTPGLARNEQFF. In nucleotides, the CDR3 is TGCAGCGGGACACCGGGACTAGCGAGAAATGAGCAGTTCTTC.

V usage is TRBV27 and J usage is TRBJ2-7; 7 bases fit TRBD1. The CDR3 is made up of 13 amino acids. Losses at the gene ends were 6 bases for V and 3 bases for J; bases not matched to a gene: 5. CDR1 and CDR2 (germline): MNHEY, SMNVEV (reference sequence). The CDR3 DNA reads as TGTGCCAGCAGCGGGGCAGGGGGCTACGAGCAGTACTTC. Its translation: CASSGAGGYEQYF.

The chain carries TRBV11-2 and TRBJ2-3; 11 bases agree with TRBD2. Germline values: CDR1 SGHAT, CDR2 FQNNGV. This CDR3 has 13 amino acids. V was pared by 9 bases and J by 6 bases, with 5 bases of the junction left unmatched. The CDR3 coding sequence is TGTGCCAGTAGCGGGGGGGCACTCGATACGCAGTATTTT. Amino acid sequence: CASSGGALDTQYF.

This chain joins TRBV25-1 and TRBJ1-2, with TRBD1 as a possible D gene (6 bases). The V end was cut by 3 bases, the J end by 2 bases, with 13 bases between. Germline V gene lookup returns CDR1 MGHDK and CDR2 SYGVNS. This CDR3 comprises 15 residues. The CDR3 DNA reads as TGTGCCAGCAGTGATAGTGACAGGAGCAACTATGGCTACACCTTC. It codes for CASSDSDRSNYGYTF.

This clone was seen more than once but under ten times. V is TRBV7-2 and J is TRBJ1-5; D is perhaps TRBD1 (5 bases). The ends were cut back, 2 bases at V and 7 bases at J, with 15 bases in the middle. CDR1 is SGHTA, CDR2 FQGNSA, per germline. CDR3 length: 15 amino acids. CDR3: CASSLNGGLGQPQHF. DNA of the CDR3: TGTGCCAGCAGCTTAAACGGGGGTTTAGGGCAGCCCCAGCATTTT. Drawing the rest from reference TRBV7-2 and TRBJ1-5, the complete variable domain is GAGVSQSPSNKVTEKGKDVELRCDPISGHTALYWYRQSLGQGLEFLIYFQGNSAPDKSGLPSDRFSAERTGGSVSTLTIQRTQQEDSAVYLCASSLNGGLGQPQHFGDGTRLSIL.

The DNA of the CDR3 is TGTGCCAGCAGCCCACTCGGGACATTAACCTACGAGCAGTACTTC. This encodes CASSPLGTLTYEQYF. The chain recombines TRBV5-6 with TRBJ2-7, with D maybe TRBD1 (6 bases). The CDR3 is made up of 15 amino acids. Trimming left V 4 bases short and J 2 bases short, with 16 bases between. The germline V gene has CDR1 SGHDT and CDR2 YYEEEE. The variable domain in full, completed from reference TRBV5-6 and TRBJ2-7, reads DAGVTQSPTHLIKTRGQQVTLRCSPKSGHDTVSWYQQALGQGPQFIFQYYEEEERQRGNFPDRFSGHQFPNYSSELNVNALLLGDSALYLCASSPLGTLTYEQYFGPGTRLTVT.

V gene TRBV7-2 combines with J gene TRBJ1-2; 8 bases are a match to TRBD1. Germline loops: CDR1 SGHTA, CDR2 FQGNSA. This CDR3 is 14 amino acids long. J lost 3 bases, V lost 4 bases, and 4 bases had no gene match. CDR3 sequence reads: CASSSQTGDYGYTF. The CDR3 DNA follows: TGTGCCAGCAGCTCCCAGACAGGGGACTATGGCTACACCTTC.

Here the CDR3 DNA reads TGTGCCAGCAGCCCCGGAAGGGCGGGGGCCACTGCCTACGAGCAGTACTTC. Translating it yields CASSPGRAGATAYEQYF. V is TRBV7-2 and J is TRBJ2-7; weak D call: TRBD2 (7 bases). Germline V gene sequence: CDR1 SGHTA, CDR2 FQGNSA. CDR3 length: 17 residues. Trimming cost V 5 bases and J 2 bases, with 22 bases left between them. The full variable domain, with the rest looked up from reference TRBV7-2 and TRBJ2-7, is GAGVSQSPSNKVTEKGKDVELRCDPISGHTALYWYRQSLGQGLEFLIYFQGNSAPDKSGLPSDRFSAERTGGSVSTLTIQRTQQEDSAVYLCASSPGRAGATAYEQYFGPGTRLTVT.